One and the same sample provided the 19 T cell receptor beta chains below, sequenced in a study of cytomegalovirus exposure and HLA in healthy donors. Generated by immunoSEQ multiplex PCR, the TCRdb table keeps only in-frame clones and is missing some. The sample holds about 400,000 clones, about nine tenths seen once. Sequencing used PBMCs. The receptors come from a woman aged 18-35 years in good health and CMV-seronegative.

This CDR3 reads CASSQGPSGTLAKNIQYF. CDR3 sequence (DNA): TGTGCCAGCAGCCAAGGGCCTAGCGGGACCCTAGCCAAAAACATTCAGTACTTC. This rearrangement joins TRBV4-2 to TRBJ2-4; 9 nucleotides line up with TRBD2. This CDR3 region has 18 residues. Germline V gene sequence: CDR1 LGHNA, CDR2 YNFKEQ. Trimming cost V 1 base and J 0 bases; bases outside gene matches: 7.

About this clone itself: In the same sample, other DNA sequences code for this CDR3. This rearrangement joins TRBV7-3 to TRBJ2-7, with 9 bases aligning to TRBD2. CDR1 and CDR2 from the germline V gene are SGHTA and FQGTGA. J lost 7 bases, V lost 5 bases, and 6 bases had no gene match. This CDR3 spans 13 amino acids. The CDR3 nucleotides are TGTGCCAGCAGCATTAGCGGGAGCGGTGAGCAGTACTTC. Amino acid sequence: CASSISGSGEQYF.

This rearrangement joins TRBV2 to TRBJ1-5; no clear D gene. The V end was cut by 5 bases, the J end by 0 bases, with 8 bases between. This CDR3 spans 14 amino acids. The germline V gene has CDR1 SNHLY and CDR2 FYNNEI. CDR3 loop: CASSPPGSNQPQHF. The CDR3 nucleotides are TGTGCCAGCAGTCCTCCGGGTAGCAATCAGCCCCAGCATTTT.

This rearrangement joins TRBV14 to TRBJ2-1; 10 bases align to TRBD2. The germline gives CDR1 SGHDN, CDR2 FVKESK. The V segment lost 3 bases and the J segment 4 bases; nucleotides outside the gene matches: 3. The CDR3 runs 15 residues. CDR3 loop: CASSQGLAYYNEQFF. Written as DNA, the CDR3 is TGTGCCAGCAGCCAGGGACTAGCGTATTACAATGAGCAGTTCTTC.

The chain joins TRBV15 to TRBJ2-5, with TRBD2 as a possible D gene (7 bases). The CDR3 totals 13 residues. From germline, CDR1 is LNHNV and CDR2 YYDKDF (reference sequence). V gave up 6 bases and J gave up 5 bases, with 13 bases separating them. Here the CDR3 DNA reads TGTGCCACCAGAGGGGGGGGGAGCGAGACCCAGTACTTC. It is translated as CATRGGGSETQYF.

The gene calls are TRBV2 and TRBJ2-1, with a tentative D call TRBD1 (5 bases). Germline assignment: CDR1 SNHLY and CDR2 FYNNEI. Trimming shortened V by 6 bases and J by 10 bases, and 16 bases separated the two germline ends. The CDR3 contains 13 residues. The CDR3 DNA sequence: TGTGCCAGCAGGGGGCATGGTATTAGGGAGCAGTTCTTC. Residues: CASRGHGIREQFF.

This CDR3 is CASSVERSGNTIYF. In DNA form, the CDR3 reads TGTGCCAGCAGCGTGGAGAGATCTGGAAACACCATATATTTT. This chain joins TRBV2 and TRBJ1-3, with D uncertain. The V gene's germline CDR1 is SNHLY and CDR2 FYNNEI. This CDR3 comprises 14 residues. V gave up 6 bases and J gave up 1 base, with 10 bases separating them.

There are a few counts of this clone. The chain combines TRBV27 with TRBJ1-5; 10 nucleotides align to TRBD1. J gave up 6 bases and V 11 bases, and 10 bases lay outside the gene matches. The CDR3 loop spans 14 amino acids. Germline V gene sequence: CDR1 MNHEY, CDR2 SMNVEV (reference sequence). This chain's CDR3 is CASSMGQGTQPQHF. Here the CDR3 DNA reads TGTGCCTCTTCAATGGGACAGGGGACTCAGCCCCAGCATTTT.

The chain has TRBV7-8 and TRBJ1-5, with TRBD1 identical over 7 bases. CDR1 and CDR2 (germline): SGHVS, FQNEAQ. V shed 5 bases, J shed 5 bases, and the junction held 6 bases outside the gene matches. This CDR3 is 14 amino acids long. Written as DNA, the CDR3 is TGTGCCAGCAGCCCGCGGGACAGATATCAGCCCCAGCATTTT. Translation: CASSPRDRYQPQHF.

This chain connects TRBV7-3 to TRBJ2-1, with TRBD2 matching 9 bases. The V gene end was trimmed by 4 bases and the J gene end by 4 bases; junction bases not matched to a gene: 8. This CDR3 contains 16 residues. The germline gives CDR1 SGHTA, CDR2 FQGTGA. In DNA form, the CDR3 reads TGTGCCAGCAGCTCTCTGACTAGCGGTATTTACAATGAGCAGTTCTTC. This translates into CASSSLTSGIYNEQFF.

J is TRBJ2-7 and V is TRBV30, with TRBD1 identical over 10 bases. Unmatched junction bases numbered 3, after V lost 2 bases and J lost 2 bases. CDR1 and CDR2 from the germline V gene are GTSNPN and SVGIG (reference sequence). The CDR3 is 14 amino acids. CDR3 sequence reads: CAWSYGTGAYEQYF. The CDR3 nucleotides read TGTGCCTGGAGTTATGGGACAGGGGCCTACGAGCAGTACTTC.

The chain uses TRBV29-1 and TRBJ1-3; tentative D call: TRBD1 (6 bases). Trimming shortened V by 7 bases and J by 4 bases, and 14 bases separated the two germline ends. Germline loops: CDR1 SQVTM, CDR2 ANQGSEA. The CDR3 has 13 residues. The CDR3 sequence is CSARRGGGNTIYF. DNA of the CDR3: TGCAGCGCCCGCAGGGGTGGAGGAAACACCATATATTTT.

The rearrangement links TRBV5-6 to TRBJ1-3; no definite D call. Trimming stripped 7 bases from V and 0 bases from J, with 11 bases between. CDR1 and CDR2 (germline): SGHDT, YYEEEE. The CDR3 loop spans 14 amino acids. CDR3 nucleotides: TGTGCCAGCCTCTACTTGAGCTCTGGAAACACCATATATTTT. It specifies CASLYLSSGNTIYF.

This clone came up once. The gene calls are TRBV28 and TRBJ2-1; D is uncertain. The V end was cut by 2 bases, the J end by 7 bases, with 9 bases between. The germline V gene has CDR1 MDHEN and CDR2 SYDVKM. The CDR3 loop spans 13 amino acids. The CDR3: CASSLGQSNEQFF. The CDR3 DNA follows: TGTGCCAGCAGTTTAGGGCAGTCTAATGAGCAGTTCTTC.

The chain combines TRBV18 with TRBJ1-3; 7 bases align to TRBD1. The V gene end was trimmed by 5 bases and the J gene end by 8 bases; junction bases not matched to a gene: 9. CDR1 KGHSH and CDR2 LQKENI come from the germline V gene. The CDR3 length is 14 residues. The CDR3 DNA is TGTGCCAGCTCATCGACAGGGCCCGGCGACACCATATATTTT. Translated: CASSSTGPGDTIYF.

The CDR3 DNA reads as TGCGCCAGCAGCTTGGACTCTCGCTATGGCTACACCTTC. Translating it yields CASSLDSRYGYTF. The chain combines TRBV5-1 with TRBJ1-2; D not certain. CDR1 and CDR2 (germline): SGHRS, YFSETQ. V shed 0 bases and J shed 4 bases, with 7 bases lying between them. The CDR3 spans 13 residues. Full variable domain (outside the CDR3, taken from reference TRBV5-1 and TRBJ1-2): KAGVTQTPRYLIKTRGQQVTLSCSPISGHRSVSWYQQTPGQGLQFLFEYFSETQRNKGNFPGRFSGRQFSNSRSEMNVSTLELGDSALYLCASSLDSRYGYTFGSGTRLTVV.

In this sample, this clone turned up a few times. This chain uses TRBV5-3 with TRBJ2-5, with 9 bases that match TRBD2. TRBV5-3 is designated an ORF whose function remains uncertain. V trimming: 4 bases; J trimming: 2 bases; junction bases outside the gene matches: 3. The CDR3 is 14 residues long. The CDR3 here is CARSPSGVQETQYF. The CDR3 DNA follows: TGTGCCAGAAGCCCTAGCGGGGTTCAAGAGACCCAGTACTTC.

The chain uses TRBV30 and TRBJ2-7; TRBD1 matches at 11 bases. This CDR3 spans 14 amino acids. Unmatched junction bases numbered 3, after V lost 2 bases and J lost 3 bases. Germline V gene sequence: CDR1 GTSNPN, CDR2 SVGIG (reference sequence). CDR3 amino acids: CAWSLGTGGYEQYF. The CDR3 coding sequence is TGTGCCTGGAGTCTCGGGACAGGGGGCTACGAGCAGTACTTC.

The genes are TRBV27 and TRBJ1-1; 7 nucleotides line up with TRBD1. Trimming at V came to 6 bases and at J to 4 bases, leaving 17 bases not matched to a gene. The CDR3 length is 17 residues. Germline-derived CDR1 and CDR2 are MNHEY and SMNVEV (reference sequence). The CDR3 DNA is TGTGCCAGCAGCTTGGCCCCCAGGGGGGCTACCACCACTGAAGCTTTCTTT. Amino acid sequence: CASSLAPRGATTTEAFF.